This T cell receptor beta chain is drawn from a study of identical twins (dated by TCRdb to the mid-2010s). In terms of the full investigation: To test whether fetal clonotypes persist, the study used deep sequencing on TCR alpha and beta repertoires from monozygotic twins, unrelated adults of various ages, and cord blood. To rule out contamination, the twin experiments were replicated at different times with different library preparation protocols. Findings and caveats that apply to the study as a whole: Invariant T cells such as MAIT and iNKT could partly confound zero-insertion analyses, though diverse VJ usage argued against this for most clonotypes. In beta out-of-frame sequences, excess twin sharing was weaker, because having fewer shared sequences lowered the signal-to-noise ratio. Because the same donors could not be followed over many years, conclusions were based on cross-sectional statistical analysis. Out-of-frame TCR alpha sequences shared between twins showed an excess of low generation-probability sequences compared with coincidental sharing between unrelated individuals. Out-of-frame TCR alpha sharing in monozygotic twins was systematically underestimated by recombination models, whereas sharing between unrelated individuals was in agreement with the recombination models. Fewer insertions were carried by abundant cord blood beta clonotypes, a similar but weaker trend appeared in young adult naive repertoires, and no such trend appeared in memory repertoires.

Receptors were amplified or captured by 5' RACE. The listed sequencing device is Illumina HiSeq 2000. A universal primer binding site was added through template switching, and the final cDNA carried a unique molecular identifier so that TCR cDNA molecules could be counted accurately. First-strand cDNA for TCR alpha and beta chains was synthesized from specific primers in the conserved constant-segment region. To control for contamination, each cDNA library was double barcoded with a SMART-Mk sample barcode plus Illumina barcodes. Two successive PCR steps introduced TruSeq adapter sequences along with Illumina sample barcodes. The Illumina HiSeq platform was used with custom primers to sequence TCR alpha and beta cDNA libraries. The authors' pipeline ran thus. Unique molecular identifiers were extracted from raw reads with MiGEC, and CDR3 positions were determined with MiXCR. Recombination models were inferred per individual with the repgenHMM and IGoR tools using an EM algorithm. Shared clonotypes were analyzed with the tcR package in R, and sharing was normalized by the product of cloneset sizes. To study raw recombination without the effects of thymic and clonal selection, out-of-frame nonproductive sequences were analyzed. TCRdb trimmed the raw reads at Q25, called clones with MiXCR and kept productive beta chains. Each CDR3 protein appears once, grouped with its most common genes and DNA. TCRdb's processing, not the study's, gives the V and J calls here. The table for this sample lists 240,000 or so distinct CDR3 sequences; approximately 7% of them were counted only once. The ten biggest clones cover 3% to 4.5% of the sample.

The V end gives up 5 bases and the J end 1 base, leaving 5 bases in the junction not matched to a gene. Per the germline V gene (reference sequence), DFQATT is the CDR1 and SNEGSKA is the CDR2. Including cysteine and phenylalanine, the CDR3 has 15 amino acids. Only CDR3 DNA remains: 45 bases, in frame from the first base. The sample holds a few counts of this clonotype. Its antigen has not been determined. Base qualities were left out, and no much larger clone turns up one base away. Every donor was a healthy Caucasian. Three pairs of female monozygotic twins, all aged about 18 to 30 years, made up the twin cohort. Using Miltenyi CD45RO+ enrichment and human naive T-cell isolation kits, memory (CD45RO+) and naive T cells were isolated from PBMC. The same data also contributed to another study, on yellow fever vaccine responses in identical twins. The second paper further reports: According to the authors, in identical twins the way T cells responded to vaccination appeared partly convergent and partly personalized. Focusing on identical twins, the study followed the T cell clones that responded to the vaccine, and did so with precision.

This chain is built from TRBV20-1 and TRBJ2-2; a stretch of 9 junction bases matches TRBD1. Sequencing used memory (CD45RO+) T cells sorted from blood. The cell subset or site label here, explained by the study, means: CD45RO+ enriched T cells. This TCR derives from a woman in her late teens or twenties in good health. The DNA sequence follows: TGCAGTGCTCGTCACAGGGGGCAGAACACCGGGGAGCTGTTTTTT. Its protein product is CSARHRGQNTGELFF.